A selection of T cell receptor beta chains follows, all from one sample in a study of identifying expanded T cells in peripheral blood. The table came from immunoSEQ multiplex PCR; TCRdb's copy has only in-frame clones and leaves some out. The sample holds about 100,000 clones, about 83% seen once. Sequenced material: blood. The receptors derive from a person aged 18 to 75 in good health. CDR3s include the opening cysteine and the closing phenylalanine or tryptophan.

CASSVDDGGHTDTQYF	TRBV9
CASSYGILRNQPQHF	TRBV28
CASSLKRPSGATHGYTF	TRBV27
CASSDLDQPQHF	TRBV6-4
CASSVAEGNQPQHF	TRBV9
CASSYARGLSGETQYF	TRBV6-5
CATSRGGTGYDYGYTF	TRBV15
CAWSVRGNQPQHF	TRBV30
CASSSRQGTDTQYF	TRBV27
CASSPSRAERSSYEQYF	TRBV13
CSVEGQGHTDTQYF	TRBV29-1
CASSQDTGSNQPQHF	TRBV4-1
CASSPMTGVVDTQYF	TRBV7-6
CASSSGGYQETQYF	TRBV7-2
CAWSVGVEAFF	TRBV30
CASSLGPGQGWDEQFF	TRBV7-2
CASSAGPYEQYF	TRBV2
CASSLGPVNQPQHF	TRBV27
CASSFWANQPQHF	TRBV2
CASSATVDGEQFF	TRBV2